The rows below give T cell receptor beta chains drawn from one sample of a study of T-cell reconstitution after alpha-beta-depleted transplantation in children. TCRdb analysed the PCR reads with MiXCR anew, one entry per CDR3 protein. The sample contains about 190,000 distinct CDR3 sequences, 11% of which appear only once. The sequenced sample was PBMCs, obtained before TCRalphabeta/CD19-depleted stem cell transplant. Receptors were obtained from a boy aged 2 to 10 with acute myeloid leukemia, due to receive a stem cell transplant. CDR3s include the opening cysteine and the closing phenylalanine or tryptophan. D genes are given only for firm matches. The size field is filled for only some rows; it gives once, few, many or a size class.

V: TRBV7-3
D: TRBD1
size: many
J: TRBJ2-5
DNA: TGTGCCAGCAGCTTAGGCTTCGGACAGGGTGAGACCCAGTACTTC
CDR3: CASSLGFGQGETQYF

V: TRBV7-9
D: -
size: many
J: TRBJ1-2
DNA: TGTGCCAGCAGCTTATTGGCAGGGCAGGACTATGGCTACACCTTC
CDR3: CASSLLAGQDYGYTF

V: TRBV5-6
D: -
size: many
J: TRBJ2-7
DNA: TGTGCCAGCAGCCCCGGGGCTAGCGAGTACGAGCAGTACTTC
CDR3: CASSPGASEYEQYF

V: TRBV29-1
D: TRBD1
size: many
J: TRBJ1-2
DNA: TGCAGCGGGGGAGAGGGGGCCCCTAGTGGCTACACCTTC
CDR3: CSGGEGAPSGYTF

V: TRBV28
D: -
size: many
J: TRBJ1-5
DNA: TGTGCCAGCAGTTTCAGTTTTGAGTCTTGGGGGACGGAAGGGAATCAGCCCCAGCATTTT
CDR3: CASSFSFESWGTEGNQPQHF

V: TRBV28
D: -
size: many
J: TRBJ2-5
DNA: TGTGCCAGCAGTTCCGATTTAGCCCAGTACTTC
CDR3: CASSSDLAQYF

V: TRBV13
D: -
size: many
J: TRBJ2-7
DNA: TGTGCCAGCAGCCCACAGGGCCGCGAGCAGTACTTC
CDR3: CASSPQGREQYF

V: TRBV10-3
D: TRBD1
size: many
J: TRBJ2-1
DNA: TGTGCCATCATAAAGGGACAGGGATACATGAATGAGCAGTTCTTC
CDR3: CAIIKGQGYMNEQFF

V: TRBV7-8
D: -
size: many
J: TRBJ1-4
DNA: TGTGCCAGCAGCTCGAGACAGATCCCAACTAATGAAAAACTGTTTTTT
CDR3: CASSSRQIPTNEKLFF

V: TRBV5-8
D: TRBD1
size: many
J: TRBJ1-5
DNA: TGTGCCAGCAGACTTAGGACAGGGGCCCATGTCTTTACCCATAGCAATCAGCCCCAGCATTTT
CDR3: CASRLRTGAHVFTHSNQPQHF

V: TRBV7-8
D: -
size: many
J: TRBJ2-1
DNA: TGTGCCAGCAGCGCCTCATATGAGCAGTTCTTC
CDR3: CASSASYEQFF

V: TRBV5-1
D: -
size: many
J: TRBJ1-6
DNA: TGCGCCAGCACAGAAGGGGATACGAATTCACCCCTCCACTTT
CDR3: CASTEGDTNSPLHF

V: TRBV7-2
D: -
size: many
J: TRBJ2-3
DNA: TGTGCCAGCAGCTTGGGTCGTGGGAGGGGGGGTGGAGATACGCAGTATTTT
CDR3: CASSLGRGRGGGDTQYF

V: TRBV6-2/TRBV6-3
D: -
size: few
J: TRBJ2-6
DNA: TGTGCCAGCAGTTACTCCAGGGCTTCTGGGGCCAACGTCCTGACTTTC
CDR3: CASSYSRASGANVLTF

V: TRBV30
D: TRBD1
size: -
J: TRBJ1-1
DNA: TGTGCCTGGAGATTTAACAGGGGCGCTTTCTTT
CDR3: CAWRFNRGAFF

V: TRBV5-1
D: -
size: few
J: TRBJ1-2
DNA: TGCGCCAGCAGCGGGGCCCCAGCTAACTATGGCTACACCTTC
CDR3: CASSGAPANYGYTF

V: TRBV3-1
D: TRBD1
size: many
J: TRBJ1-2
DNA: TGTGCCAGCAGCCAATTAACAGGGGGAAATTCGCTCAGCTACACCTTC
CDR3: CASSQLTGGNSLSYTF

V: TRBV20-1
D: -
size: many
J: TRBJ2-3
DNA: TGCAGTGCTAGAGGGAGAGACAGAACAGATACGCAGTATTTT
CDR3: CSARGRDRTDTQYF

V: TRBV7-8
D: -
size: -
J: TRBJ2-1
DNA: TGTGCCAGCATACCGAGCCGGACTATGTGGAATGAGCAGTTCTTC
CDR3: CASIPSRTMWNEQFF

V: TRBV5-6
D: TRBD1
size: many
J: TRBJ1-2
DNA: TGTGCCAGCAGCTTGGCCCACAGGGGGCAAGGACTGCTGAGGTATGGCTACACCTTC
CDR3: CASSLAHRGQGLLRYGYTF

V: TRBV5-6
D: TRBD1
size: many
J: TRBJ2-5
DNA: TGTGCCAGCAGCCGGACAGGGTTGCAGACCCAGTACTTC
CDR3: CASSRTGLQTQYF

V: TRBV6-1
D: TRBD1
size: -
J: TRBJ1-2
DNA: TGTGCCAGCCTCATGGGGGACAGACTCGGGGCTAACTATGGCTACACCTTC
CDR3: CASLMGDRLGANYGYTF

V: TRBV15
D: TRBD2
size: many
J: TRBJ2-5
DNA: TGTGCCACCAGCAGTGGACTAGCGGAGATCCAAGAGACCCAGTACTTC
CDR3: CATSSGLAEIQETQYF

V: TRBV6-2/TRBV6-3
D: TRBD2
size: many
J: TRBJ2-1
DNA: TGTGCCAGCAGTCGACTAGCGGCTTACTACAATGAGCAGTTCTTC
CDR3: CASSRLAAYYNEQFF